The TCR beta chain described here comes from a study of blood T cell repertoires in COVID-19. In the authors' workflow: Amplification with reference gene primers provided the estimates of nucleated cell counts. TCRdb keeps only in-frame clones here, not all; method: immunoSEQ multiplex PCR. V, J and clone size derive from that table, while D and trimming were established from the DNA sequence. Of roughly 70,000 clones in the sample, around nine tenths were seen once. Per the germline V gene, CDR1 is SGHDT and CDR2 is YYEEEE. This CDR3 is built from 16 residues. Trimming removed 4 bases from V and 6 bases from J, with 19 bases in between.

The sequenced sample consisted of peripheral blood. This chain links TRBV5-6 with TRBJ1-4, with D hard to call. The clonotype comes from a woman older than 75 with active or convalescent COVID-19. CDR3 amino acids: CASSRLFGRVYEKLFF. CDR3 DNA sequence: TGTGCCAGCAGCCGTCTCTTTGGGAGGGTGTATGAAAAACTGTTTTTT.